The text below deals with one TCR beta chain. Its antigen is not identified. V lost 6 bases and J lost 3, with 15 bases in between. CDR1 and CDR2 from the germline V gene are SNHLY and FYNNEI. CDR3 length: 14 amino acids. Recent acute infections and vaccinations were absent in the healthy HIV-negative adult donors. The donor cohort consisted entirely of Caucasian adults residing in Nashville, Tennessee. Profiled with immunoSEQ multiplex PCR; TCRdb holds only in-frame clones, not every one. The data hold about 1 million clones, with 60% to 80% observed a single time. The data derive from a study of shared clonotypes between healthy human individuals. Overall study findings and caveats: Despite large depth, rarefaction showed incomplete sorted-subset sequencing. Naive subsets, compared against memory subsets, generally had larger estimated richness values.

The TCR sequence derives from a young man in good health. V is TRBV2 and J is TRBJ2-7, with D possibly being TRBD1 (5 bases). Sequencing was performed on memory CD4+ T cells sorted from blood. Noted subset: CD45RA-negative fraction. The CDR3 coding sequence is TGTGCCAGCAGAGGGGTTAAGGACGTCTACGAGCAGTACTTC. This translates into CASRGVKDVYEQYF.